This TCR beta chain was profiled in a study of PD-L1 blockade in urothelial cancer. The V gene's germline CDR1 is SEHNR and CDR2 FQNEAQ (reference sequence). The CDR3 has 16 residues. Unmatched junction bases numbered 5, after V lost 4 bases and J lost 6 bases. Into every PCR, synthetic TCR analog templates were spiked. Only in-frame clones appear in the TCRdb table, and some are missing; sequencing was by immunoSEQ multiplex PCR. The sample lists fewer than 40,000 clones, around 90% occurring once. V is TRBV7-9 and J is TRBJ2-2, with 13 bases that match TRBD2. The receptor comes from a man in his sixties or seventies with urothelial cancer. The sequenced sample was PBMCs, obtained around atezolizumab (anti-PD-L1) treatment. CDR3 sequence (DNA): TGTGCCAGCAGCTCACCTACTAGCGGGAGGGCCGGGGAGCTGTTTTTT. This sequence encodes CASSSPTSGRAGELFF.